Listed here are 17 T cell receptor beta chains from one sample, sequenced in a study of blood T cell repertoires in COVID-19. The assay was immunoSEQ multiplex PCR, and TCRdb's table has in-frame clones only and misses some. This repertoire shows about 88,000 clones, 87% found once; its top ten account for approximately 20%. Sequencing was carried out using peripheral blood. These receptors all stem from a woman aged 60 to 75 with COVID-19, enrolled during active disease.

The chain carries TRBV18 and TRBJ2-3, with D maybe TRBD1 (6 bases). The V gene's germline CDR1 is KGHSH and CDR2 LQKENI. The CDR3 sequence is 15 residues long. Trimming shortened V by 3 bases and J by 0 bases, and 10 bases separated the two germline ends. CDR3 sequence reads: CASSPETGSTDTQYF. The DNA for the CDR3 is TGTGCCAGCTCACCGGAGACAGGTAGCACAGATACGCAGTATTTT.

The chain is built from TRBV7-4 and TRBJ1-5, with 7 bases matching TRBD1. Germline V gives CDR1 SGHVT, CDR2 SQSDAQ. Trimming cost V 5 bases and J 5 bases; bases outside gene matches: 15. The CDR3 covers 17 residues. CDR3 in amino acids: CASSPRSTGRHDQPQHF. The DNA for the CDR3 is TGTGCCAGCAGCCCACGTTCGACAGGGAGGCATGATCAGCCCCAGCATTTT.

CDR3 residues: CASSRGAGEQFF. CDR3 bases: TGTGCCAGCTCCAGGGGGGCGGGTGAGCAGTTCTTC. The chain employs TRBV9 and TRBJ2-1; D perhaps matches TRBD1 (7 bases). Trimming removed 7 bases at V and 9 bases at J, with 14 bases between. This CDR3 comprises 12 residues. Germline CDR1 SGDLS, CDR2 YYNGEE.

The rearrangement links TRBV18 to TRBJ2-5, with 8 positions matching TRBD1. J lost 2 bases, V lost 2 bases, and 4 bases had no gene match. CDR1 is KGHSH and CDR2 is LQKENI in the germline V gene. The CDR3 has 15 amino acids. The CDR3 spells CASSPFGQGQETQYF. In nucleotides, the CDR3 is TGTGCCAGCTCACCATTTGGACAGGGACAAGAGACCCAGTACTTC. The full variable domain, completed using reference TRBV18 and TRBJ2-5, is NAGVMQNPRHLVRRRGQEARLRCSPMKGHSHVYWYRQLPEEGLKFMVYLQKENIIDESGMPKERFSAEFPKEGPSILRIQQVVRGDSAAYFCASSPFGQGQETQYFGPGTRLLVL.

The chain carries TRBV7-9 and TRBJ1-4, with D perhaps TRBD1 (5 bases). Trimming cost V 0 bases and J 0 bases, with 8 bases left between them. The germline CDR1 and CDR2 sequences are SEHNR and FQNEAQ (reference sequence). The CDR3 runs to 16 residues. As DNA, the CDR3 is TGTGCCAGCAGCTTAGCGGACATCTCAACTAATGAAAAACTGTTTTTT. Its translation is CASSLADISTNEKLFF.

CDR3 bases: TGTGCCAGCAGCCAAGAAGGGGACAGGGGTGACAATGAGCAGTTCTTC. Its translation: CASSQEGDRGDNEQFF. This chain connects TRBV4-2 to TRBJ2-1; the match to TRBD1 covers 10 bases. Trimming at V came to 0 bases and at J to 5 bases, leaving 4 bases not matched to a gene. Per the germline V gene, CDR1 is LGHNA and CDR2 is YNFKEQ. The CDR3 runs 16 residues.

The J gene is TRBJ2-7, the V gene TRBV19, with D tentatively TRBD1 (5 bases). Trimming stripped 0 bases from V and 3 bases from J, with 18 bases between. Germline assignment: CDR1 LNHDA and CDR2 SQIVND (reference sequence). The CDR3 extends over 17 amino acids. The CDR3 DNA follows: TGTGCCAGTAGTATAGATGTGCAGGGTACGATGAGCTACGAGCAGTACTTC. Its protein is CASSIDVQGTMSYEQYF.

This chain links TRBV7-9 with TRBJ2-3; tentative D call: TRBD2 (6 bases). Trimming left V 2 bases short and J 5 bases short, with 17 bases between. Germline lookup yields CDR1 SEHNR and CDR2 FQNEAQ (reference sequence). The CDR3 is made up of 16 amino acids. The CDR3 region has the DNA TGTGCCAGCAGCTTAAGTGGAGGGCGCGGTGTAGATACGCAGTATTTT. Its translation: CASSLSGGRGVDTQYF.

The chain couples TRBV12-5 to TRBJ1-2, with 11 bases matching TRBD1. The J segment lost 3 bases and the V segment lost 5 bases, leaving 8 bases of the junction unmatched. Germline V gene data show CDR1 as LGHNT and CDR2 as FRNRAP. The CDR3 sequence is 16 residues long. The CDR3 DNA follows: TGTGCTAGTGGTGGTACCGGGACAGGGGGGGACTATGGCTACACCTTC. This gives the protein CASGGTGTGGDYGYTF. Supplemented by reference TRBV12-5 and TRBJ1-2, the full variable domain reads DARVTQTPRHKVTEMGQEVTMRCQPILGHNTVFWYRQTMMQGLELLAYFRNRAPLDDSGMPKDRFSAEMPDATLATLKIQPSEPRDSAVYFCASGGTGTGGDYGYTFGSGTRLTVV.

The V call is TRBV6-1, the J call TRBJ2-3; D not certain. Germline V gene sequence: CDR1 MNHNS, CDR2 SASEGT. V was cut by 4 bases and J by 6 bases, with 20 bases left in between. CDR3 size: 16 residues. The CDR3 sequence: CASSGRRVVGKDTQYF. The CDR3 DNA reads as TGTGCCAGCAGTGGGCGACGGGTAGTTGGCAAGGATACGCAGTATTTT.

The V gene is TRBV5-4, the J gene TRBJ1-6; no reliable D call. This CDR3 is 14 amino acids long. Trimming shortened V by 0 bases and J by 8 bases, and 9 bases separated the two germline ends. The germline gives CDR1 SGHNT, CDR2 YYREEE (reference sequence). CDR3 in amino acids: CASSLAGVDSPLHF. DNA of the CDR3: TGTGCCAGCAGCTTGGCCGGAGTAGATTCACCCCTCCACTTT.

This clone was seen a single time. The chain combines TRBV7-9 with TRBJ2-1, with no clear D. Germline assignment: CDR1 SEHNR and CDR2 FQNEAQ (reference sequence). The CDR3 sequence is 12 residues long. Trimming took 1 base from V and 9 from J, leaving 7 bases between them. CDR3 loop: CASSLGEFEQFF. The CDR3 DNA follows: TGTGCCAGCAGCTTAGGAGAGTTTGAGCAGTTCTTC.

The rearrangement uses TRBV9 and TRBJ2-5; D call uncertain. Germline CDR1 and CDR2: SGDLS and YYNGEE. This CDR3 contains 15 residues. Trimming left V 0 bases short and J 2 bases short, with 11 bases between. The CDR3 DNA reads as TGTGCCAGCAGCGTAGCCGGTAGCCTTCAAGAGACCCAGTACTTC. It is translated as CASSVAGSLQETQYF.

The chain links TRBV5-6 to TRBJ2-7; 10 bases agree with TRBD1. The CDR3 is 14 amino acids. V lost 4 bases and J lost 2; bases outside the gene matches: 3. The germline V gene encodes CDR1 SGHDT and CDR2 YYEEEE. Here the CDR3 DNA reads TGTGCCAGCAGCATAGGGACAGGGGCCTACGAGCAGTACTTC. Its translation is CASSIGTGAYEQYF.

CDR3 coding DNA: TGCAGCGTTGAAAGGACAACACAAGAGACCCAGTACTTC. Protein sequence: CSVERTTQETQYF. The J gene is TRBJ2-5, the V gene TRBV29-1; a weak D match, TRBD1 (5 bases). This CDR3 comprises 13 residues. Germline-derived CDR1 and CDR2 are SQVTM and ANQGSEA. The V end lost 2 bases, the J end lost 2 bases, and 9 bases lay between the germline ends.

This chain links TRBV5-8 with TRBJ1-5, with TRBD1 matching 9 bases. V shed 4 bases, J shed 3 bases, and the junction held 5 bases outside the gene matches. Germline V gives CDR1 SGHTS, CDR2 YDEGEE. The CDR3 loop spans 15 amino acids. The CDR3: CASSPGQGINQPQHF. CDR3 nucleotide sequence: TGTGCCAGCAGCCCCGGACAGGGGATCAATCAGCCCCAGCATTTT.

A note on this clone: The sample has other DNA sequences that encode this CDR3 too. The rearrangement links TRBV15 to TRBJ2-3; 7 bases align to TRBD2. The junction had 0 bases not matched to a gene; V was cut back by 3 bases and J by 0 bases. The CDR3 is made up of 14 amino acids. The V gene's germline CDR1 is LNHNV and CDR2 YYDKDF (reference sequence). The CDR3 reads CATSRGGSTDTQYF. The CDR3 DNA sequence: TGTGCCACCAGCAGGGGAGGGAGCACAGATACGCAGTATTTT.